These T cell receptor beta chains were read from a single sample in a study of molecular identifiers for immune sequencing clone quantification. TCRdb processed the PCR reads anew with MiXCR; each CDR3 protein has one entry. The table has approximately 59,000 distinct CDR3 sequences, roughly 20% seen once. Sequenced material: naive CD8+ T cells from blood, with Jurkat cell RNA spiked in. The receptors were sampled from a human donor in good health. Some libraries in this study had Jurkat cell RNA spiked in. The CDR3 runs from the conserved cysteine through the conserved F or W. Fields, in order: V gene, D gene, J gene, clone size, CDR3 protein, CDR3 DNA. A D gene is named only where the DNA matches it firmly. The size entry gives how often the clone was seen (once, few, many) or a class if it is expanded.

V: TRBV4-1
D: TRBD2
J: TRBJ2-2
size: many
CDR3: CASSQVDLAGGPGTGELFF
DNA: TGCGCCAGCAGCCAAGTAGATCTAGCGGGAGGGCCGGGCACCGGGGAGCTGTTTTTT

V: TRBV4-1
D: TRBD1
J: TRBJ2-7
size: many
CDR3: CASSQVGQGGGEQYF
DNA: TGCGCCAGCAGCCAAGTGGGACAGGGAGGAGGCGAGCAGTACTTC

V: TRBV29-1
D: NA
J: TRBJ1-1
size: many
CDR3: CSVEGYTEAFF
DNA: TGCAGCGTTGAGGGGTACACTGAAGCTTTCTTT

V: TRBV9
D: NA
J: TRBJ2-2
size: many
CDR3: CASSVEGTGELFF
DNA: TGTGCCAGCAGCGTAGAAGGGACCGGGGAGCTGTTTTTT

V: TRBV28
D: TRBD1
J: TRBJ1-1
size: many
CDR3: CASKQGGVATEAFF
DNA: TGTGCCAGCAAACAGGGGGGGGTGGCCACTGAAGCTTTCTTT

V: TRBV9
D: NA
J: TRBJ2-7
size: many
CDR3: CASSVGTSGIEQYF
DNA: TGTGCCAGCAGCGTAGGTACCTCCGGGATCGAGCAGTACTTC

V: TRBV6-5
D: NA
J: TRBJ2-1
size: many
CDR3: CASSYFSGDEQFF
DNA: TGTGCCAGCAGTTACTTTTCTGGCGATGAGCAGTTCTTC

V: TRBV11-3
D: NA
J: TRBJ2-2
size: many
CDR3: CASSLAGNTGELFF
DNA: TGTGCCAGCAGCCTGGCTGGGAACACCGGGGAGCTGTTTTTT

V: TRBV27
D: NA
J: TRBJ2-1
size: many
CDR3: CASRLAEGGYEQFF
DNA: TGTGCCAGCAGACTAGCGGAAGGGGGCTATGAGCAGTTCTTC

V: TRBV13
D: NA
J: TRBJ2-7
size: many
CDR3: CASSLGGVGTYEQYF
DNA: TGTGCCAGCAGCTTGGGCGGGGTGGGCACCTACGAGCAGTACTTC

V: TRBV6-5
D: TRBD1
J: TRBJ2-7
size: many
CDR3: CASSYSYSGGSYEQYF
DNA: TGTGCCAGCAGTTACTCTTATTCAGGGGGTTCCTACGAGCAGTACTTC

V: TRBV24-1
D: NA
J: TRBJ2-1
size: many
CDR3: CATSDLASSYNEQFF
DNA: TGTGCCACCAGTGATTTGGCAAGCTCCTACAATGAGCAGTTCTTC